The rows below give T cell receptor beta chains drawn from one sample of a study of blood T cell repertoires in COVID-19. Repertoires were generated with immunoSEQ multiplex PCR, while TCRdb's copy carries only in-frame clones and drops some. The sample holds roughly 220,000 clones, about 86% seen once. Source material: PBMCs or T cells enriched from blood (not recorded which). These receptors all stem from a woman in her thirties or forties with acute COVID-19. Both conserved end residues are part of each CDR3. Fields, in order: clone size, D gene, J gene, V gene, CDR3 DNA, CDR3 protein. A D gene is named only where the DNA matches it firmly. Only some rows state a clone size, as once, few, many or a class for expanded clones.

once TRBD1 TRBJ2-3 TRBV13 TGTGCCAGCAGCTCACCGGGACAGAACACAGATACGCAGTATTTT CASSSPGQNTDTQYF
NA NA TRBJ2-7 TRBV4-2 TGTGCCAGCAGCCAAGATCTGCCCCTAAAGAGGGACGAGCAGTACTTC CASSQDLPLKRDEQYF
NA NA TRBJ1-2 TRBV6-4 TGTGCCAGCAGTGCCAGGAGGAACACGATGGGGTTCTATGGCTACACCTTC CASSARRNTMGFYGYTF
once NA TRBJ1-5 TRBV28 TGTGCCAGCAGCTCGGACAGATATAGCAATCAGCCCCAGCATTTT CASSSDRYSNQPQHF
NA TRBD1 TRBJ1-2 TRBV6-1 TGTGCCAGCAGTGATGGAGGGGGCGCCGGCTATGGCTACACCTTC CASSDGGGAGYGYTF
NA NA TRBJ2-3 TRBV5-1 TGCGCCAGCAGCTTGGTTCCCCCGGGTCCTTCCACAGATACGCAGTATTTT CASSLVPPGPSTDTQYF
NA TRBD2 TRBJ2-1 TRBV27 TGTGCCAGCAAACTGGGACTAGCGGGAGGCAATGAGCAGTTCTTC CASKLGLAGGNEQFF
NA NA TRBJ2-1 TRBV3-1/TRBV3-2 TGTGCCAGCAGCCCGGCCGGGTCGTACAATGAGCAGTTCTTC CASSPAGSYNEQFF
NA TRBD2 TRBJ2-3 TRBV6-5 TGTGCCAGCTCCTCGGCGGGAGGCTCAGATACGCAGTATTTT CASSSAGGSDTQYF
NA TRBD1 TRBJ1-4 TRBV20-1 TGCAGTGTTGGACAGGGTGAAAAACTGTTTTTT CSVGQGEKLFF
NA NA TRBJ1-2 TRBV18 TGTGCCAGCTCCCTCAATAGACAGAACTATGGCTACACCTTC CASSLNRQNYGYTF
NA NA TRBJ1-3 TRBV25-1 TGTGCCAGCAGTGATTCTGGAGGCGGAAACACCATATATTTT CASSDSGGGNTIYF
NA NA TRBJ2-5 TRBV19 TGTGCCAGTAGCCCGGTGGGGCAGCTGGTCCAAGAGACCCAGTACTTC CASSPVGQLVQETQYF
NA TRBD2 TRBJ2-7 TRBV13 TGTGCCAGCAGCTTAGGCGGGAGGGCGGGTGAGCAGTACTTC CASSLGGRAGEQYF
NA NA TRBJ2-2 TRBV11-3 TGTGCCAGCAGCTCGGCGGGTCCAGGGGGGACCGGGGAGCTGTTTTTT CASSSAGPGGTGELFF